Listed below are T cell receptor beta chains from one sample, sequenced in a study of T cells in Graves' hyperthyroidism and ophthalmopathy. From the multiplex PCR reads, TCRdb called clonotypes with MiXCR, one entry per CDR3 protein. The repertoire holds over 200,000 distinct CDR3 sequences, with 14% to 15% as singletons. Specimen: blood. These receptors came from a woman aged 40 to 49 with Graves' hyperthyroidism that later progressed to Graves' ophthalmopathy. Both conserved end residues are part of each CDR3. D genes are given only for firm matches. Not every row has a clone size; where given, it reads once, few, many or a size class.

TGTGCCAGCAGCTCCAGGGGGGGCACTGAAGCTTTCTTT	CASSSRGGTEAFF	many	TRBJ1-1	TRBD1	TRBV27
TGTGCCAGCAGACCCTGGGGGGTTTCCTGGGAGCAGTTCTTC	CASRPWGVSWEQFF	many	TRBJ2-1	.	TRBV12-3/TRBV12-4
TGTGCCAGCAGCCAACTGGGAGCGACTGAAGCTTTCTTT	CASSQLGATEAFF	.	TRBJ1-1	.	TRBV7-6
TGCGCCAGCAGTGAGTCTCAGGTGGTGGGCACAGATACGCAGTATTTT	CASSESQVVGTDTQYF	.	TRBJ2-3	.	TRBV10-2
TGTGCCAGCAGCCACAGGCTAGCGGGAGGGTACCAAGAGACCCAGTACTTC	CASSHRLAGGYQETQYF	many	TRBJ2-5	TRBD2	TRBV14
TGCGCCAGCAGTGAAGGCCTAGCGGGAGTCGAGCAGTACTTC	CASSEGLAGVEQYF	many	TRBJ2-7	TRBD2	TRBV10-2
TGCGCCAGCATCCAACAGGAACACAAGGAGCAGTTCTTC	CASIQQEHKEQFF	once	TRBJ2-1	.	TRBV4-1
TGTGCCAGCAGTGAAAAGGGTACAGATACGCAGTATTTT	CASSEKGTDTQYF	.	TRBJ2-3	.	TRBV6-1
TGTGCCAGCAGTTACTCGAAGGCGACTAGCCACTACGAGCAGTACTTC	CASSYSKATSHYEQYF	many	TRBJ2-7	TRBD2	TRBV6-5
TGTGCCAGCAGTTATTCGACAGGGAAGGCGAACACCGGGGAGCTGTTTTTT	CASSYSTGKANTGELFF	many	TRBJ2-2	TRBD1	TRBV27
TGTGCCAGCAGCTTAGAGGGGGCAATGGACACCATATATTTT	CASSLEGAMDTIYF	many	TRBJ1-3	TRBD1	TRBV7-9
TGTGCCAGCAGCCCTAGGACAGGGCCCCTTCGCTCTGGGGCCAACGTCCTGACTTTC	CASSPRTGPLRSGANVLTF	many	TRBJ2-6	TRBD1	TRBV11-2
TGTGCCAGCAGCCCGGTGACTTCCGCGGGGAATGAGCAGTTCTTC	CASSPVTSAGNEQFF	many	TRBJ2-1	.	TRBV7-3
TGTGCCAGCAGTTTCAGGGTCGGGGGCTACGAGCAGTACTTC	CASSFRVGGYEQYF	many	TRBJ2-7	.	TRBV12-3/TRBV12-4
TGTGCCAGCAGTGAAAGGAATGAGCAGTTCTTC	CASSERNEQFF	many	TRBJ2-1	.	TRBV6-1
TGTGCCAGCAGCGCCGCCCTTGTGGGGCGGGAGGTTACAAATGAGCAGTTCTTC	CASSAALVGREVTNEQFF	many	TRBJ2-1	TRBD2	TRBV9